These T cell receptor beta chains were read from a single sample in a study of Graves' ophthalmopathy and Graves' hyperthyroidism. From the multiplex PCR reads, TCRdb called clonotypes with MiXCR, one entry per CDR3 protein. The table includes 400,000 to 450,000 distinct CDR3 sequences, around 21% detected once. Sequenced sample: peripheral blood. These receptors originate from a woman between 18 and 30 years old with stable Graves' hyperthyroidism. Both conserved end residues are trimmed from each CDR3.

j_call,v_call,cdr3_aa
TRBJ2-2,TRBV12-3/TRBV12-4,ASSSRDRAITGELF
TRBJ2-5,TRBV25-1,ASKRVSLETQY
TRBJ2-4,TRBV11-2,ASRSIQGSQNIKY
TRBJ2-7,TRBV28,ASSLVGLTSYEQY
TRBJ1-2,TRBV12-3/TRBV12-4,ASSPAAGGADGYT
TRBJ1-5,TRBV20-1,SAREGKRVFNQPQH
TRBJ1-2,TRBV9,ASSASGQFKGGYT
TRBJ2-5,TRBV12-3/TRBV12-4,ASSPLARGQETQY
TRBJ2-7,TRBV11-2,ASSLDRSEQY
TRBJ2-7,TRBV28,AADRDYEQY
TRBJ1-1,TRBV12-3/TRBV12-4,ASSEGGELAF
TRBJ1-3,TRBV11-2,ASSLGTGQNTIY
TRBJ1-3,TRBV4-2,ASSQGDSVGFAGNTIY
TRBJ2-5,TRBV7-2,ASRPRLAGQETQY
TRBJ1-5,TRBV24-1,ATSDAAGGPNQPQH
TRBJ1-3,TRBV11-2,ASSLDPGRSGNTIY
TRBJ1-2,TRBV9,ASSPLTANYGYT
TRBJ2-2,TRBV6-1,ASSERAWELF
TRBJ2-2,TRBV6-1,ASKDQRDTGELF
TRBJ2-7,TRBV15,ATSRDIGNLPYEQY